The 28 T cell receptor beta chains reported below all come from one sample, sequenced in a study of graft-versus-host responses after intestinal transplantation. Lamina propria and intraepithelial lymphocytes were released by processing graft tissue. Only in-frame clones appear in the TCRdb table, and some are missing; sequencing was by immunoSEQ multiplex PCR. The sample includes approximately 15,000 clones, approximately 59% of them seen just once. The material was ileum tissue, obtained 524 days after transplant. The receptor source for this set is a human patient who received an intestinal transplant, so some T cells may come from the graft donor.

The rearrangement joins TRBV14 to TRBJ2-3; D is uncertain. Looked up from germline, CDR1 is SGHDN and CDR2 is FVKESK. Trimming cost V 4 bases and J 3 bases, with 8 bases left between them. The CDR3 runs 13 residues. The CDR3 protein is CASSRHGTDTQYF. The CDR3 nucleotides are TGTGCCAGCAGCCGGCACGGGACAGATACGCAGTATTTT.

The CDR3 sequence is CASSLGAIASWETQYF. The CDR3, as DNA: TGTGCCAGCAGCTTGGGGGCCATAGCGTCATGGGAGACCCAGTACTTC. The gene calls are TRBV5-4 and TRBJ2-5, with D possibly TRBD2 on 5 matching bases. Germline V gives CDR1 SGHNT, CDR2 YYREEE (reference sequence). This CDR3 comprises 16 residues. V gave up 0 bases and J gave up 5 bases, with 17 bases separating them.

V and J are TRBV7-9 and TRBJ2-2, with 9 bases aligning to TRBD1. This CDR3 comprises 15 residues. Germline trimming cut 5 bases from V and 5 bases from J; bases unmatched to any gene: 6. The germline CDR1 and CDR2 sequences are SEHNR and FQNEAQ (reference sequence). The CDR3 sequence is CASSLTGQGTGELFF. The CDR3 bases are TGTGCCAGCAGCCTCACGGGACAGGGAACCGGGGAGCTGTTTTTT.

This chain connects TRBV7-8 to TRBJ2-3; a possible D gene is TRBD1 (5 bases). The CDR3 spans 17 residues. V lost 1 base to trimming and J lost 5 bases, with 19 bases between them. Germline CDR1 reads SGHVS; CDR2 reads FQNEAQ. The CDR3 DNA is TGTGCCAGCAGCTTAGATGAATTTGGAAAAGGGGTAGATACGCAGTATTTT. Translating gives CASSLDEFGKGVDTQYF. Variable domain in full (rest from reference TRBV7-8 and TRBJ2-3): GAGVSQSPRYKVAKRGQDVALRCDPISGHVSLFWYQQALGQGPEFLTYFQNEAQLDKSGLPSDRFFAERPEGSVSTLKIQRTQQEDSAVYLCASSLDEFGKGVDTQYFGPGTRLTVL.

The genes are TRBV11-2 and TRBJ2-1; D possibly corresponds to TRBD2 (5 bases). The CDR3 length is 14 residues. Looked up from germline, CDR1 is SGHAT and CDR2 is FQNNGV. V lost 9 bases and J lost 0, with 12 bases in between. The CDR3 DNA is TGTGCCAGTAGAAGGGAGACCTCCTACAATGAGCAGTTCTTC. This codes for CASRRETSYNEQFF.

The CDR3 is CASSPRQQETQYF. The CDR3 bases are TGTGCCAGCTCACCAAGACAGCAAGAGACCCAGTACTTC. The chain combines TRBV18 with TRBJ2-5, with D possibly matching TRBD1 (5 bases). The CDR3 has 13 residues. Germline assignment: CDR1 KGHSH and CDR2 LQKENI. V was cut by 2 bases and J by 2 bases, with 6 bases left in between.

V gene TRBV5-1 combines with J gene TRBJ2-3; a possible D gene is TRBD1 (6 bases). This CDR3 has 14 amino acids. Deletions cut 2 bases from V and 5 bases from J, with 12 bases between. Germline V gene data show CDR1 as SGHRS and CDR2 as YFSETQ. This CDR3 reads CASSLGQLLDTQYF. CDR3 DNA: TGCGCCAGCAGCTTAGGACAGCTTTTAGATACGCAGTATTTT.

Only a few counts were recorded for this clone. V usage is TRBV4-3 and J usage is TRBJ1-2, with a weak D call TRBD1 (6 bases). The ends were cut back, 1 base at V and 2 bases at J, with 8 bases in the middle. This CDR3 is built from 14 residues. CDR1 LGHNA and CDR2 YSLEER come from the germline V gene. The CDR3 here is CASSQVDSNYGYTF. In nucleotides, the CDR3 is TGCGCCAGCAGCCAAGTGGACAGCAACTATGGCTACACCTTC.

This clone is classed as medium-sized. The chain joins TRBV18 to TRBJ1-1; D is unresolved. CDR3 length equals 14 residues. The V gene's germline CDR1 is KGHSH and CDR2 LQKENI. Trimming left V 4 bases short and J 0 bases short, with 9 bases between. CDR3 sequence reads: CASSLVGLNTEAFF. The CDR3 DNA reads as TGTGCCAGCTCACTTGTCGGGTTGAACACTGAAGCTTTCTTT.

This clone was seen only a few times. Other DNA variants within this sample encode the same CDR3. V is TRBV7-2 and J is TRBJ2-7; 9 nucleotides agree with TRBD2. J gave up 2 bases and V 2 bases, and 4 bases lay outside the gene matches. The CDR3 totals 15 residues. Germline values: CDR1 SGHTA, CDR2 FQGNSA. The CDR3 protein is CASSLRLAGPYEQYF. For the CDR3, the DNA is TGTGCCAGCAGCTTAAGGCTAGCGGGGCCCTACGAGCAGTACTTC.

V gene TRBV7-8 combines with J gene TRBJ2-7, with 11 nucleotides matching TRBD2. CDR1 is SGHVS, CDR2 FQNEAQ, per germline. The CDR3 loop spans 15 amino acids. V shed 5 bases and J 1 base; nucleotides not matched to a gene: 4. CDR3 amino acids: CASSHSGGDSYEQYF. In DNA, the CDR3 is TGTGCCAGCAGCCATAGCGGGGGGGATTCCTACGAGCAGTACTTC.

The chain combines TRBV6-1 with TRBJ2-2, with D possibly being TRBD1 (6 bases). Looked up from germline, CDR1 is MNHNS and CDR2 is SASEGT. Between the trimmed V and J ends, which lost 4 bases and 7 bases, there was a span of 13 bases. This CDR3 is built from 14 residues. The CDR3 is CASSGNRAGGELFF. The CDR3 DNA reads as TGTGCCAGCAGTGGTAACAGGGCGGGCGGGGAGCTGTTTTTT.

V is TRBV19 and J is TRBJ1-2, with D possibly being TRBD1 (6 bases). The V end was cut by 7 bases, the J end by 6 bases, with 15 bases between. Germline V gives CDR1 LNHDA, CDR2 SQIVND (reference sequence). The CDR3 spans 13 residues. This chain's CDR3 is CASNLGAGDGYTF. CDR3 nucleotide sequence: TGTGCCAGTAACTTAGGGGCAGGGGATGGCTACACCTTC.

This chain joins TRBV11-2 and TRBJ2-3; D is possibly TRBD1 (7 bases). The CDR3 runs 15 residues. The V end was cut by 1 base, the J end by 2 bases, with 10 bases between. The germline V gene encodes CDR1 SGHAT and CDR2 FQNNGV. In DNA form, the CDR3 reads TGTGCCAGCAGCTTAGCAGGGGGGCCCACAGATACGCAGTATTTT. Amino acid sequence: CASSLAGGPTDTQYF.

V usage is TRBV18 and J usage is TRBJ2-5, with 7 bases matching TRBD1. The CDR3 has 13 residues. The trim removed 3 bases at V and 7 bases at J, leaving 5 bases unmatched. Germline CDR1 reads KGHSH; CDR2 reads LQKENI. CDR3 region: CASSPTGEGTQYF. The CDR3 DNA follows: TGTGCCAGCTCACCCACAGGGGAAGGGACCCAGTACTTC.

In this sample, this clone turned up a few times. This chain links TRBV6-5 with TRBJ1-1; the D gene is possibly TRBD1 (6 bases). From germline, CDR1 is MNHEY and CDR2 SVGAGI. This CDR3 contains 14 residues. Between the trimmed V and J ends, which lost 2 bases and 5 bases, there was a span of 12 bases. CDR3 sequence: CASSYAGAGTEAFF. The CDR3 DNA reads as TGTGCCAGCAGTTACGCAGGGGCCGGAACTGAAGCTTTCTTT.

This clone came up a few times. This chain uses TRBV6-4 with TRBJ1-6; 8 bases match TRBD1. There are 15 residues in the CDR3. Germline CDR1 is MRHNA and CDR2 is SNTAGT. V lost 0 bases and J lost 8; bases outside the gene matches: 3. CDR3 residues: CASSDSAGGHSPLHF. Written as DNA, the CDR3 is TGTGCCAGCAGTGACTCTGCAGGGGGCCATTCACCCCTCCACTTT.

V usage is TRBV5-1 and J usage is TRBJ1-1, with 10 bases matching TRBD1. J gave up 1 base and V 1 base, and 7 bases lay outside the gene matches. The CDR3 has 17 residues. Germline values: CDR1 SGHRS, CDR2 YFSETQ. As DNA, the CDR3 is TGCGCCAGCAGCTTGTTCGGGACAGGGGAGGCGAACACTGAAGCTTTCTTT. Amino acid sequence: CASSLFGTGEANTEAFF.

The V and J genes are TRBV7-2 and TRBJ2-3, with 7 bases fitting TRBD2. The CDR3 contains 17 residues. The V gene end was trimmed by 2 bases and the J gene end by 0 bases; junction bases not matched to a gene: 8. Germline CDR1 SGHTA, CDR2 FQGNSA. This chain's CDR3 is CASSLSGAWGSTDTQYF. The CDR3, as DNA: TGTGCCAGCAGCTTAAGCGGGGCGTGGGGGAGCACAGATACGCAGTATTTT.

V and J are TRBV4-3 and TRBJ2-7, with 11 bases that match TRBD2. After removal of 0 bases from V and 2 bases from J, the junction contained 12 bases not matched to a gene. The CDR3 has 19 amino acids. CDR1 and CDR2 (germline): LGHNA, YSLEER. This CDR3 is CASSQDAASGGSTPYEQYF. The CDR3 DNA reads TGCGCCAGCAGCCAAGATGCGGCTAGCGGGGGGAGCACGCCCTACGAGCAGTACTTC.

The chain combines TRBV21-1 with TRBJ1-2; the D call TRBD1 from the table was never checked on the DNA. TRBV21-1 is deemed a pseudogene. This CDR3 has 12 amino acids. The CDR3 region has the DNA TGTGCCAGCACCCAGGGGGACTATGGCTACACCTTC. This encodes CASTQGDYGYTF.

Points on this clone: The junction does not match germline at one end; this may be a read error. The chain has TRBV10-3 and TRBJ2-7, with D possibly TRBD1 on 6 matching bases. Germline lookup yields CDR1 ENHRY and CDR2 SYGVKD. The CDR3 is made up of 14 amino acids. The CDR3 DNA follows: TGTGCCAGCAGTCGAGGGGGTCGGAACTACGAGCAGTACTTC. Residues: CASSRGGRNYEQYF.

The rearrangement links TRBV7-2 to TRBJ1-6, with D possibly being TRBD1 (6 bases). Trimming shortened V by 5 bases and J by 10 bases, and 21 bases separated the two germline ends. Germline-derived CDR1 and CDR2 are SGHTA and FQGNSA. The CDR3 contains 16 residues. CDR3 sequence (DNA): TGTGCCAGCAGCCCATTAGGGGGGGGAATTGAGTCACCCCTCCACTTT. Translated: CASSPLGGGIESPLHF.

The genes are TRBV7-9 and TRBJ1-1; unclear D gene. This CDR3 region has 14 residues. V lost 3 bases, J lost 1 base, and 9 bases lay in between. Germline CDR1 SEHNR, CDR2 FQNEAQ (reference sequence). In nucleotides, the CDR3 is TGTGCCAGCAGCTTTAACAGAGAGAACACTGAAGCTTTCTTT. It is translated as CASSFNRENTEAFF.

This rearrangement joins TRBV7-9 to TRBJ2-5; 10 nucleotides agree with TRBD2. J was trimmed by 3 bases and V by 2 bases; bases with no gene match: 15. Germline values: CDR1 SEHNR, CDR2 FQNEAQ (reference sequence). CDR3 length: 19 amino acids. As DNA, the CDR3 is TGTGCCAGCAGCTTATTGGTAGCGGGGGGCGAAAGCCTCAAAGAGACCCAGTACTTC. This sequence encodes CASSLLVAGGESLKETQYF.

This clone was picked up a small number of times. The chain carries TRBV30 and TRBJ2-2, with 8 bases that match TRBD2. This CDR3 is built from 15 residues. The germline CDR1 and CDR2 sequences are GTSNPN and SVGIG (reference sequence). With 5 bases clipped from V and 3 bases from J, the junction kept 8 bases outside the gene matches. This chain's CDR3 is CAWCNSGLDTGELFF. DNA of the CDR3: TGTGCCTGGTGTAACTCGGGACTAGACACCGGGGAGCTGTTTTTT.

This clone was counted between two and nine times. The chain combines TRBV19 with TRBJ2-2, with TRBD2 matching over 7 bases. Germline V gene data show CDR1 as LNHDA and CDR2 as SQIVND (reference sequence). The CDR3 is 15 residues long. After removal of 5 bases from V and 1 base from J, the junction contained 4 bases not matched to a gene. CDR3 loop: CASSGQRGNTGELFF. The CDR3 nucleotides are TGTGCCAGTAGTGGCCAGCGGGGGAACACCGGGGAGCTGTTTTTT. The variable domain in full, completed from reference TRBV19 and TRBJ2-2, reads DGGITQSPKYLFRKEGQNVTLSCEQNLNHDAMYWYRQDPGQGLRLIYYSQIVNDFQKGDIAEGYSVSREKKESFPLTVTSAQKNPTAFYLCASSGQRGNTGELFFGEGSRLTVL.

This clone was recorded a few times. This chain connects TRBV11-2 to TRBJ1-1, with D maybe TRBD1 (6 bases). CDR1 and CDR2 from the germline V gene are SGHAT and FQNNGV. The length of the CDR3 is 14 residues. Trimming took 4 bases from V and 4 from J, leaving 13 bases between them. Here the CDR3 DNA reads TGTGCCAGCAGCTCCCGGGGGGCAGCCACTGAAGCTTTCTTT. Translating it yields CASSSRGAATEAFF. Filled out from reference TRBV11-2 and TRBJ1-1, the complete variable domain reads EAGVAQSPRYKIIEKRQSVAFWCNPISGHATLYWYQQILGQGPKLLIQFQNNGVVDDSQLPKDRFSAERLKGVDSTLKIQPAKLEDSAVYLCASSSRGAATEAFFGQGTRLTVV.